A selection of T cell receptor beta chains follows, all from one sample in a study of cytomegalovirus exposure and HLA in healthy donors. The assay was immunoSEQ multiplex PCR, and TCRdb's table has in-frame clones only and misses some. The table lists 75,000 to 90,000 clones, about 68% of them singletons. Source material: PBMCs. The receptors come from a man aged 25-45 years in good health and CMV-seropositive. CDR3s include the opening cysteine and the closing phenylalanine or tryptophan. The D gene is left open where the match is weak. Clone size, where shown, is once, few, many, or a class for clones that have expanded.

>15|TRBJ2-7|once|.|TRBV29-1
CSVEEGLAGRYEQYF
TGCAGCGTTGAAGAGGGTTTGGCAGGGCGGTACGAGCAGTACTTC
>11|TRBJ2-7|.|.|TRBV6-5
CASSYLYEQYF
TGTGCCAGCAGTTACCTCTACGAGCAGTACTTC
>14|TRBJ2-7|.|TRBD2|TRBV2
CASRGTSGSYEQYF
TGTGCCAGCAGGGGGACTAGCGGGAGCTACGAGCAGTACTTC
>15|TRBJ2-6|.|.|TRBV30
CAWTSFSGGANVLTF
TGTGCCTGGACGAGTTTTAGCGGTGGGGCCAACGTCCTGACTTTC
>14|TRBJ1-4|.|.|TRBV2
CASSGSGPNEKLFF
TGTGCCAGCAGTGGGAGCGGGCCTAATGAAAAACTGTTTTTT
>19|TRBJ1-5|.|.|TRBV5-4
CASSDPDRPNMYSNQPQHF
TGTGCCAGCAGCGACCCGGACAGACCCAATATGTATAGCAATCAGCCCCAGCATTTT
>14|TRBJ2-5|few|.|TRBV4-3
CASSQGRHRETQYF
TGCGCCAGCAGCCAAGGAAGACATCGGGAGACCCAGTACTTC
>13|TRBJ1-3|.|.|TRBV28
CASRTGNGNTIYF
TGTGCCAGCAGAACGGGGAACGGAAACACCATATATTTT
>15|TRBJ2-7|.|TRBD1|TRBV12-5
CASGLLPTGSYEQYF
TGTGCTAGTGGTTTGCTTCCGACAGGGTCGTACGAGCAGTACTTC
>15|TRBJ1-3|few|.|TRBV6-5
CASSPQGGSGNTIYF
TGTGCCAGCAGTCCACAGGGTGGAAGTGGAAACACCATATATTTT
>13|TRBJ2-4|once|.|TRBV5-4
CASSLQNLNIQYF
TGTGCCAGCAGCTTGCAAAATTTAAACATTCAGTACTTC
>17|TRBJ1-4|.|TRBD1|TRBV5-4
CASSLDGTGGANEKLFF
TGTGCCAGCAGCTTGGATGGGACAGGGGGAGCTAATGAAAAACTGTTTTTT
>13|TRBJ2-7|.|.|TRBV30
CAWSRGNYYEQYF
TGTGCCTGGAGCAGGGGCAACTACTACGAGCAGTACTTC